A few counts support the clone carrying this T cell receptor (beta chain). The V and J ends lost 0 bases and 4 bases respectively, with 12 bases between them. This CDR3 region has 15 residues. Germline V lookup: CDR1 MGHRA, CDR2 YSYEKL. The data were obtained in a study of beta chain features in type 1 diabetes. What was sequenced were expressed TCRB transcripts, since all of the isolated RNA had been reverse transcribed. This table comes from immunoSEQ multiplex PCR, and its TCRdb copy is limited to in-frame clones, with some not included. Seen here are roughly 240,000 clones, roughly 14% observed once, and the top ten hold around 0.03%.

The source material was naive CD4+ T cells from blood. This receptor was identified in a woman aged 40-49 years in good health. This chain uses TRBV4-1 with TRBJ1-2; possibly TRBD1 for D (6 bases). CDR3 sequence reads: CASSQDEGGPYGYTF. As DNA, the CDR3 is TGCGCCAGCAGCCAAGATGAGGGGGGGCCCTATGGCTACACCTTC.